These 22 T cell receptor beta chains originate from one sample sequenced in a study of neurological immune-mediated disorders. Each CDR3 protein is one row after TCRdb ran MiXCR on the 5' RACE reads. The repertoire holds under 25,000 distinct CDR3 sequences, with roughly 2.6% as singletons. Material for sequencing was PBMCs. The receptor set was obtained from a woman aged 18-35 years with multiple sclerosis.

This clonotype has at least ten counts. The chain combines TRBV29-1 with TRBJ2-3; D is possibly TRBD1 or TRBD2 (6 bases each). The germline V gene has CDR1 SQVTM and CDR2 ANQGSEA. Trimming took 7 bases from V and 1 from J, leaving 15 bases between them. The CDR3 consists of 14 residues. The CDR3 region is CSAGARMGTDTQYF. The CDR3 DNA sequence: TGCAGCGCGGGGGCGCGGATGGGCACAGATACGCAGTATTTT.

The J gene is TRBJ1-1, the V gene TRBV15; D not resolved. The CDR3 has 12 residues. The germline gives CDR1 LNHNV, CDR2 YYDKDF (reference sequence). The ends were cut back, 8 bases at V and 2 bases at J, with 9 bases in the middle. CDR3 loop: CATAEGNTEAFF. CDR3 sequence (DNA): TGTGCCACCGCCGAGGGTAACACTGAAGCTTTCTTT.

This clonotype came up many times. The chain employs TRBV3-1 and TRBJ2-2, with D perhaps matching TRBD1 (6 bases). The ends were cut back, 4 bases at V and 2 bases at J, with 14 bases in the middle. Germline loops: CDR1 LGHDT, CDR2 YNNKEL (reference sequence). The CDR3 length is 16 residues. CDR3 sequence: CASSRYGTQNTGELFF. In DNA form, the CDR3 reads TGTGCCAGCAGCCGTTATGGGACACAAAACACCGGGGAGCTGTTTTTT.

This clonotype was counted ten times or more. V and J are TRBV29-1 and TRBJ2-3, with D maybe TRBD2 (7 bases). Trimming shortened V by 1 base and J by 0 bases, and 11 bases separated the two germline ends. Germline V CDR1 and CDR2: SQVTM, ANQGSEA. This CDR3 is 15 amino acids long. This chain's CDR3 is CSVEVAGASTDTQYF. As DNA, the CDR3 is TGCAGCGTTGAAGTGGCGGGGGCCAGCACAGATACGCAGTATTTT.

There are many counts of this clonotype. This chain uses TRBV7-3 with TRBJ2-1, with TRBD2 matching over 15 bases. Trimming at V came to 4 bases and at J to 8 bases, leaving 3 bases not matched to a gene. Germline CDR1 is SGHTA and CDR2 is FQGTGA. The CDR3 consists of 15 residues. This CDR3 is CASSWTSGGADEQFF. DNA of the CDR3: TGTGCCAGCAGCTGGACTAGCGGGGGGGCAGATGAGCAGTTCTTC.

This clonotype is deemed medium-sized. V gene TRBV3-2 combines with J gene TRBJ2-5; the table's D call of TRBD1 was not tested on the DNA. TRBV3-2 is shown as a pseudogene. The CDR3 is made up of 12 amino acids. CDR3 in amino acids: CAPSSPQETQYF. CDR3 nucleotide sequence: TGTGCCCCAAGCTCCCCTCAAGAGACCCAGTACTTC.

Many counts were recorded for this clonotype. This sequence joins TRBV29-1 and TRBJ1-6; 8 nucleotides match TRBD1. With 4 bases clipped from V and 3 bases from J, the junction kept 2 bases outside the gene matches. CDR3 length: 14 residues. Germline lookup yields CDR1 SQVTM and CDR2 ANQGSEA. Here the CDR3 DNA reads TGCAGCGTTGGGACAGGGAACTATAATTCACCCCTCCACTTT. Translating it yields CSVGTGNYNSPLHF.

This clonotype was counted at least ten times. The chain employs TRBV14 and TRBJ2-5; D uncertain. CDR1 is SGHDN, CDR2 FVKESK, per germline. V lost 5 bases and J 4 bases, leaving 11 bases between the germline ends. The CDR3 has 13 amino acids. The DNA for the CDR3 is TGTGCCAGCAGCTTAAGAGTAGGAGAGACCCAGTACTTC. Translated, it gives CASSLRVGETQYF.

This clonotype has at least ten counts. The V gene is TRBV29-1, the J gene TRBJ1-2, with 11 bases identical to TRBD1. Germline V gene lookup returns CDR1 SQVTM and CDR2 ANQGSEA. The V and J ends lost 1 base and 6 bases, in that order; junction bases with no gene match: 1. The length of the CDR3 is 13 residues. The CDR3: CSVEGGQGDGYTF. The CDR3 coding sequence is TGCAGCGTTGAAGGGGGACAGGGGGATGGCTACACCTTC.

This clonotype occurred many times. The J gene is TRBJ2-5, the V gene TRBV7-6; TRBD1 agrees at 8 bases. CDR1 is SGHVS, CDR2 FNYEAQ, per germline. J was trimmed by 2 bases and V by 6 bases; bases with no gene match: 8. This CDR3 has 15 residues. CDR3 in amino acids: CASSLKDRVQETQYF. DNA of the CDR3: TGTGCCAGCAGTTTGAAGGACAGGGTACAAGAGACCCAGTACTTC.

This clonotype was observed many times. CDR3 sequence: CASGLVTGTALNTEAFF. The CDR3 coding sequence is TGTGCTAGTGGTTTGGTGACCGGGACAGCACTGAACACTGAAGCTTTCTTT. The chain joins TRBV12-5 to TRBJ1-1; 7 bases align to TRBD1. V lost 0 bases to trimming and J lost 0 bases; unmatched junction nucleotides: 7. The CDR3 is made up of 17 amino acids. CDR1 is LGHNT and CDR2 is FRNRAP in the germline V gene.

This clonotype was found many times. J is TRBJ1-1 and V is TRBV12-3 or TRBV12-4; the match to TRBD1 covers 10 bases. The trim removed 5 bases at V and 7 bases at J, leaving 10 bases unmatched. The CDR3 loop spans 15 amino acids. The CDR3 region is CASSHTETGGFEAFF. CDR3 coding DNA: TGTGCCAGCAGTCACACGGAGACAGGGGGCTTTGAAGCTTTCTTT.

This clonotype was observed at least ten times. This rearrangement joins TRBV29-1 to TRBJ1-1; D is perhaps TRBD1 (6 bases). V lost 7 bases and J lost 5, with 14 bases in between. Germline V lookup: CDR1 SQVTM, CDR2 ANQGSEA. CDR3 length: 12 residues. This CDR3 reads CSAEIQGTEAFF. The CDR3 DNA reads as TGCAGCGCCGAAATACAGGGTACTGAAGCTTTCTTT.

Worth noting for this clonotype: This could be a read error, since a much larger clone is one nucleotide away. The chain joins TRBV7-9 to TRBJ2-4, with D hard to call. V was shortened by 3 bases and J by 6 bases, with 9 bases between the two germline ends. Per the germline V gene, CDR1 is SEHNR and CDR2 is FQNEAQ (reference sequence). CDR3 length equals 13 residues. The DNA for the CDR3 is TGTGCCAGCAGCTTTTCATTGGGAAACATTCAGTACTTC. This sequence encodes CASSFSLGNIQYF.

This clonotype is labeled as medium-sized. V usage is TRBV12-3 or TRBV12-4 and J usage is TRBJ2-7; D is perhaps TRBD2 (6 bases). With 3 bases removed from V and 0 bases from J, the gap between germline ends came to 15 bases. CDR3 length equals 16 residues. As DNA, the CDR3 is TGTGCCAGCAGTTTGTTCGGGGGACCGAGCTCCTACGAGCAGTACTTC. It translates to CASSLFGGPSSYEQYF.

This clonotype was counted many times. The chain couples TRBV5-5 to TRBJ2-5; D remains unclear. The V end was cut by 0 bases, the J end by 1 base, with 10 bases between. Looked up from germline, CDR1 is SGHKS and CDR2 is YYEKEE (reference sequence). The CDR3 is made up of 15 amino acids. The DNA for the CDR3 is TGTGCCAGCAGCTTGGGGGCCGGGTTCCAAGAGACCCAGTACTTC. It is translated as CASSLGAGFQETQYF.

The chain couples TRBV20-1 to TRBJ2-5; D unresolved. This CDR3 contains 13 residues. V gave up 1 base and J gave up 7 bases, with 13 bases separating them. Germline lookup yields CDR1 DFQATT and CDR2 SNEGSKA (reference sequence). In nucleotides, the CDR3 is TGCAGTGCTAGAGGCGGAGATTTGGGGACCCAGTACTTC. Translated: CSARGGDLGTQYF.

V gene TRBV29-1 combines with J gene TRBJ2-1; 8 positions agree with TRBD2. The CDR3 sequence is 14 residues long. Germline CDR1 SQVTM, CDR2 ANQGSEA. V was clipped by 7 bases and J by 6 bases; unmatched bases: 11. CDR3 sequence: CSAREAGEANEQFF. CDR3 DNA: TGCAGCGCGCGGGAGGCGGGAGAGGCCAATGAGCAGTTCTTC.

This clonotype has ten or more counts. The germline gene is not matched at one end of the junction; a read error may be the cause. The CDR3 region is CASTTGNQPQNF. CDR3 nucleotides: TGTGCCAGCACCACAGGGAATCAGCCCCAGAATTTT. The chain employs TRBV7-2 and TRBJ1-5; D might be TRBD1 (6 bases). The germline CDR1 and CDR2 sequences are SGHTA and FQGNSA. The CDR3 has 12 residues.

This clonotype appeared many times. The chain is built from TRBV20-1 and TRBJ2-5; D ambiguous. CDR1 is DFQATT and CDR2 is SNEGSKA in the germline V gene (reference sequence). The V end lost 4 bases, the J end lost 4 bases, and 10 bases lay between the germline ends. This CDR3 spans 12 amino acids. The chain's CDR3 is CSANPERETQYF. The CDR3 nucleotides read TGCAGTGCTAACCCCGAGAGAGAGACCCAGTACTTC.

Many counts were recorded for this clonotype. The rearrangement uses TRBV28 and TRBJ1-1, with a possible D match to TRBD1 (5 bases). The CDR3 consists of 14 residues. Germline-derived CDR1 and CDR2 are MDHEN and SYDVKM. Trimming took 6 bases from V and 2 from J, leaving 13 bases between them. The CDR3 coding sequence is TGTGCCAGCAGCCCCGGGACGGTCAACACTGAAGCTTTCTTT. Its translation: CASSPGTVNTEAFF.

The table lists this clonotype with many counts. The rearrangement uses TRBV3-1 and TRBJ1-1, with D unclear. CDR1 and CDR2 from the germline V gene are LGHDT and YNNKEL (reference sequence). The CDR3 is made up of 14 amino acids. V shed 1 base and J shed 3 bases, with 9 bases lying between them. CDR3 in DNA: TGTGCCAGCAGCCAAGTAGGCAGATACACTGAAGCTTTCTTT. Its protein product is CASSQVGRYTEAFF.